Many counts were recorded for the clone carrying this T cell receptor (beta chain). Antigen: not known. This sample is part of a study of read filtering for tumor transcriptome and immune sequencing. Overall study context: Whole-transcriptome libraries were prepared after DNase treatment. Per sample, TCR-region reads ranged about 3.5 to 11 million by IR-seq, about 80 to 1,400 by RNA-seq. Points from the study as a whole: This fraction held mixed bone marrow immune cells after CD138-negative sorting.

The V and J ends lost 5 bases and 7 bases respectively, with 20 bases between them. CDR1 and CDR2 (germline): SGHTA, FQGTGA. The CDR3 runs 16 residues. Molecular barcoded adaptors covering alpha/delta and beta/gamma chains were used on roughly 370 ng RNA. Via MiXCR, TCRdb re-called the reads, giving one row per CDR3 protein. The sample carries 100,000 to 150,000 distinct CDR3 sequences, under 15% recorded once. The specimen was a population of CD138-negative cells sorted from bone marrow. This clonotype originated in a donor aged 40 or older with multiple myeloma. This rearrangement joins TRBV7-3 to TRBJ2-2; D is perhaps TRBD2 (5 bases). CDR3 sequence: CASSPGLNPRGGELFF. The CDR3, as DNA: TGTGCCAGCAGCCCCGGACTCAATCCGAGAGGCGGGGAGCTGTTTTTT. The variable domain in full, completed from reference TRBV7-3 and TRBJ2-2, reads GAGVSQTPSNKVTEKGKYVELRCDPISGHTALYWYRQSLGQGPEFLIYFQGTGAADDSGLPNDRFFAVRPEGSVSTLKIQRTERGDSAVYLCASSPGLNPRGGELFFGEGSRLTVL.